This T cell receptor beta chain was obtained from a study of T cells in Graves' hyperthyroidism and ophthalmopathy. What was amplified from RNA transcripts were TCR beta CDR3 regions. Primed by the HTBI set, a first-round RT-PCR was run on the TCR CDR3. MiXCR was run by TCRdb on the multiplex PCR reads, yielding one entry per CDR3 protein. The sample consists of over 300,000 distinct CDR3 sequences, approximately 15% of them appearing once. This clonotype showed up many times. The CDR3 contains 17 residues. CDR1 is SGHTS and CDR2 is YDEGEE in the germline V gene. Trimming cost V 4 bases and J 1 base; bases outside gene matches: 7.

V usage is TRBV5-8 and J usage is TRBJ2-1, with TRBD2 matching 11 bases. The specimen sequenced was blood. The sequence came from a woman aged 60-75 years with Graves' hyperthyroidism. For the CDR3, the DNA is TGTGCCAGCAGCAAACCGGGACTAGCGGAGTCCTACAATGAGCAGTTCTTC. Protein sequence: CASSKPGLAESYNEQFF.